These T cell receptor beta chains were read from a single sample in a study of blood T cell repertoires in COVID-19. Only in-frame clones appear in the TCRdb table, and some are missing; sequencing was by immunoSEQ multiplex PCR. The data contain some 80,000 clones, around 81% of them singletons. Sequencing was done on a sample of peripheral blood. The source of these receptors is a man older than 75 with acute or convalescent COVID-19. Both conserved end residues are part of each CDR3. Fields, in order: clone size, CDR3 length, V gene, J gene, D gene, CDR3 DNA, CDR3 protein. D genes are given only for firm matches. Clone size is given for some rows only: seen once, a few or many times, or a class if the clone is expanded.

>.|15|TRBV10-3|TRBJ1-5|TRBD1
TGTGCCATCAGGTCGACAGGGGATAGCAATCAGCCCCAGCATTTT
CAIRSTGDSNQPQHF
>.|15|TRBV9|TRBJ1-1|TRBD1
TGTGCCAGCAGCGCACAACAGGGGATGAGCACTGAAGCTTTCTTT
CASSAQQGMSTEAFF
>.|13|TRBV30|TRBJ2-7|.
TGTGCCTGGACACGGGAGAATCCCCACGAGCAGTACTTC
CAWTRENPHEQYF
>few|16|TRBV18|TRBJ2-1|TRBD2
TGTGCCAGCTCACTACGGGGCGGGAGTGTATACAATGAGCAGTTCTTC
CASSLRGGSVYNEQFF
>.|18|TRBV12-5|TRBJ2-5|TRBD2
TGTGCTAGTGGTTTGTCGCCTTCAACTAGCGGGAGGAGAGAGACCCAGTACTTC
CASGLSPSTSGRRETQYF
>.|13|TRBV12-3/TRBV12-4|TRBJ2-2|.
TGTGCCAGCAGTTTATATCGCACCGGGGAGCTGTTTTTT
CASSLYRTGELFF
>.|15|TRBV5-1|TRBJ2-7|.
TGCGCCAGCAGCTTGGACAGGGAGAAGGTTAGGGAGCAGTACTTC
CASSLDREKVREQYF
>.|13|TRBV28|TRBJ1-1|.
TGTGCCAGCAGTTTAGCAGGAAACACTGAAGCTTTCTTT
CASSLAGNTEAFF
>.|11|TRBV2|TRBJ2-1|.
TGTGCCAGCTCACCTTTGAGAGAGCAGTTCTTC
CASSPLREQFF
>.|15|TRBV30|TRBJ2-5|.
TGTGCCTGGAACTCACGGCAGGGAAGGAGAGAGACCCAGTACTTC
CAWNSRQGRRETQYF
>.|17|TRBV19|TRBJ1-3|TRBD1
TGTGCCAGTAGCCGCCTACCTCGGGACAGTTCTGGAAACACCATATATTTT
CASSRLPRDSSGNTIYF
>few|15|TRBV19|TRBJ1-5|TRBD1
TGTGCCAGTGCCAAAGACAGGGGTAGCAATCAGCCCCAGCATTTT
CASAKDRGSNQPQHF
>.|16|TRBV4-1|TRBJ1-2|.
TGCGCCAGCAGCCAAGATTGGGAGGGGACCAACTATGGCTACACCTTC
CASSQDWEGTNYGYTF
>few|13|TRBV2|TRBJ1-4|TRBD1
TGTGCCAGCACCGGGACAGGTTATGAAAAACTGTTTTTT
CASTGTGYEKLFF
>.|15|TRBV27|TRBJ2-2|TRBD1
TGTGCCAGCAGTTCCCTGGACAGGGCCACCGGGGAGCTGTTTTTT
CASSSLDRATGELFF
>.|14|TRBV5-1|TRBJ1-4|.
TGCGCCAGCAGTAAGGAGACCTACAATGAAAAACTGTTTTTT
CASSKETYNEKLFF
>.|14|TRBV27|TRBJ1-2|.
TGTGCCAGCAGTTGGACTGGGGGGAACTATGGCTACACCTTC
CASSWTGGNYGYTF
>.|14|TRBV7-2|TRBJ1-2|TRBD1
TGTGCCAGCAGTCAGTCCCCACAGGGGTTTGGCTACACCTTC
CASSQSPQGFGYTF
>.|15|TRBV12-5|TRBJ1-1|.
TGTGCTAGTGGTATCGGGGACACCTCGAACACTGAAGCTTTCTTT
CASGIGDTSNTEAFF
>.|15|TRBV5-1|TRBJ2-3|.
TGCGCCAGCAGCAAGTCGGCGCGGGACACAGATACGCAGTATTTT
CASSKSARDTDTQYF
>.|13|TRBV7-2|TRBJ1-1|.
TGTGCCAGCAGCTTCCGTGGTAGCACTGAAGCTTTCTTT
CASSFRGSTEAFF
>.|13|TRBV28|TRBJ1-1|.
TGTGCCAGCGGCTCACAGGGCGGCACTGAAGCTTTCTTT
CASGSQGGTEAFF
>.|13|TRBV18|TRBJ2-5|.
TGTGCCAGCTCACCCCAGGTTCGAGAGACCCAGTACTTC
CASSPQVRETQYF
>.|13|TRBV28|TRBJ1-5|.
TGTGCCAGCACTCGGTATAGCAATCAGCCCCAGCATTTT
CASTRYSNQPQHF
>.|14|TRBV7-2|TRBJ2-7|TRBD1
TGTGCCAGCAGCTATGACAGGGCATCCTACGAGCAGTACTTC
CASSYDRASYEQYF
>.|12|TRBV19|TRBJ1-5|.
TGTGCCAGTAGTCGGGGTAATCAGCCCCAGCATTTT
CASSRGNQPQHF
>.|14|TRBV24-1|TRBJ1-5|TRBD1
TGTGCCACCAGTGATTCAGGGGGCTCCTATTCCCAGCATTTT
CATSDSGGSYSQHF
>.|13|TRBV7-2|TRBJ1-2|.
TGTGCCAGCAGCAGCGACAGGCTCTATGGCTACACCTTC
CASSSDRLYGYTF
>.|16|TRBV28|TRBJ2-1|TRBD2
TGTGCCAGCAGACCCCACGGCGGGAGCTCCTACAATGAGCAGTTCTTC
CASRPHGGSSYNEQFF
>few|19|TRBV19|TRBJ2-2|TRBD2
TGTGCCAGTAGTAGACCGGGACTAGCGGGAGGGCATAACACCGGGGAGCTGTTTTTT
CASSRPGLAGGHNTGELFF
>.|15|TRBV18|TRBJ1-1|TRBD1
TGTGCCAGCTCACCCAGGGGGACCGTGAACACTGAAGCTTTCTTT
CASSPRGTVNTEAFF
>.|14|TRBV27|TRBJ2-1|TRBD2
TGTGCCAGCAGTTTATACGGGACTAACAATGAGCAGTTCTTC
CASSLYGTNNEQFF